This T cell receptor (beta chain) was found in a study of PD-L1 blockade in urothelial cancer. Some clones are missing from TCRdb's copy, which holds only in-frame ones; the method was immunoSEQ multiplex PCR. Among roughly 63,000 clones, around 81% were seen once, and the ten largest hold 2.5% to 3.5%. Time point denoted: pretreatment peripheral blood. The table lists this clone with many counts. CDR1 is SGHRS, CDR2 YFSETQ, per germline. The CDR3 spans 16 residues. Trimming took off 4 bases at V and 1 base at J, with 17 bases between the two ends. The sample here was PBMCs, taken around atezolizumab (anti-PD-L1) treatment. The receptor was derived from a man between 65 and 85 years old with urothelial cancer. V and J are TRBV5-1 and TRBJ2-5, with a tentative D call TRBD2 (6 bases). For the CDR3, the DNA is TGCGCCAGCAGCCCGGGAGTAGTTACCCTCCAAGAGACCCAGTACTTC. As protein: CASSPGVVTLQETQYF.